This T cell receptor (beta chain) was sequenced during a study of T cell responses to AZD1222 COVID-19 vaccine. Turning to the study itself: Second-dose intervals near 4 or 12 weeks were combined.

CDR1 and CDR2 from the germline V gene are KGHDR and SFDVKD. Trimming took 6 bases from V and 0 from J, leaving 8 bases between them. CDR3 length: 15 amino acids. Measured with immunoSEQ multiplex PCR; TCRdb has only the in-frame clones, and not every one. The sample has some 120,000 clones; approximately 83% are singletons. Study findings and constraints: Only a handful of AZD1222 recipients, roughly six in all, had baseline seropositivity. Donors skewed white British and female; clonal diversity was possibly underestimated.

Notes on this clone: Its antigen is undetermined.

The chain has TRBV24-1 and TRBJ2-6; either TRBD1 or TRBD2 may supply D (5 bases each). The sample was peripheral blood, taken on day 0 of AZD1222 vaccination. This clonotype originated in an adult in good health. The CDR3 spells CATSRGLSGANVLTF. The CDR3, as DNA: TGTGCCACCAGTCGGGGCCTCTCTGGGGCCAACGTCCTGACTTTC.